This T cell receptor (beta chain) was identified during a study of cytomegalovirus exposure and HLA in healthy donors listed by TCRdb under 2017. Some background on the complete study: The approximately 710 repertoires of the first cohort and the roughly 110 validation repertoires were produced on the same platform, according to a later analysis. To predict cytomegalovirus infection status, the study combined high-throughput TCR immunosequencing, statistical association of individual TCRs with disease status, and machine learning. A separate validation cohort of approximately 120 different subjects was used in addition to the approximately 610-subject first cohort. The aim of the study was to test whether cataloging public T cell receptors could identify signatures of past pathogen exposure. What the study reported, not specific to this receptor: Most TCR sequences were observed very rarely across donors, whereas some public TCRs were present in many individuals. The classifier was reported to diagnose cytomegalovirus status with high specificity and sensitivity in both the original and validation cohorts. The study gave a list of 150 to 200 TCR beta chains associated with cytomegalovirus. A later analysis found that TCRs clustered in the first cohort also tended to co-occur in the 120 validation repertoires, with 90% to 95% of cluster scores above 0. A later analysis had no HLA typing for the validation cohort, so co-occurrence there was scored across all 120 repertoires. A few of the identified cytomegalovirus-associated TCR beta chains were confirmed in vitro to be specific for cytomegalovirus antigens. According to the authors, the approach could potentially be generalized to other disease states and immunological phenotypes.

Preparation of the library involved the immunoSEQ multiplex PCR assay. On the authors' methods: A statistical classification framework was built for diagnosing cytomegalovirus status from the catalog of TCR beta chain sequences. TCRdb provides this immuneACCESS table in a form limited to in-frame rearrangements. Some clones are lacking; in checked studies, under half of them reflect an unresolved V gene, and why the rest are absent is not known. Clone size and the V and J calls come from that table; the DNA yielded D and trimming. In this sample the table shows about 89,000 clones, less than 90% of which occur a single time. 9.5% to 13% of the sample comes from the top ten. Donors formed part of the validation cohort, which comprised about 130 subjects and was distinct from the first cohort of under 850 subjects. The CDR3, cysteine through phenylalanine, is 15 amino acids long. The only DNA kept is the CDR3, 45 bases in frame from the first base. V is trimmed back by 4 bases and J by 6 bases, and the junction contains 5 bases that no gene match accounts for. For CDR1 and CDR2, the germline V gene lists SGHRS and YFSETQ.

About this clone: Its antigen target is currently unknown. No quality values exist for individual bases; no much larger clone is one base distant.

Sample: PBMCs. The chain joins TRBV5-1 to TRBJ2-3; 13 junctional bases match TRBD2. The clonotype was recovered from a woman between 18 and 29 years old in good health and CMV-seropositive. CDR3 protein: CASSHGTSGADTQYF. Here is the DNA: TGCGCCAGCAGCCACGGGACTAGCGGGGCGGATACGCAGTATTTT.